The clone carrying this T cell receptor (beta chain) was detected a few times. Its antigen is as yet unknown. TCR beta CDR3 regions were amplified from RNA transcripts. The primer set for the first-round RT-PCR of the TCR CDR3 was HTBI. A single record per CDR3 protein comes from TCRdb applying MiXCR to the multiplex PCR reads. The sample has 550,000 to 600,000 distinct CDR3 sequences, approximately 16% seen once; the top ten hold under 20%. The data were taken from a study of T cells in Graves' hyperthyroidism and ophthalmopathy. Uncontrolled infection, other autoimmune disease, pregnancy or lactation barred patients from enrollment. The study's findings and limits: Clonotypes that were expanded in thyroid above 0.001 mostly appeared in blood too. Ophthalmopathy was predicted by the model a median of roughly 6.7 months ahead of onset.

The sequenced sample consisted of blood. This clonotype originated in a woman in her late teens or twenties with Graves' hyperthyroidism.

CDR3 DNA sequence: TGTGCCAGCAGCGCACAGGGAAATGAGCAGTTCTTC. Amino acids: CASSAQGNEQFF. The rearrangement links TRBV7-9 to TRBJ2-1; D is perhaps TRBD1 (6 bases). The germline V gene has CDR1 SEHNR and CDR2 FQNEAQ (reference sequence). Trimming shortened V by 5 bases and J by 7 bases, and 9 bases separated the two germline ends. The CDR3 runs to 12 residues. Together with reference TRBV7-9 and TRBJ2-1, the CDR3 gives the full variable domain: DTGVSQNPRHKITKRGQNVTFRCDPISEHNRLYWYRQTLGQGPEFLTYFQNEAQLEKSRLLSDRFSAERPKGSFSTLEIQRTEQGDSAMYLCASSAQGNEQFFGPGTRLTVL.